This T cell receptor (beta chain) was observed in a study of cytomegalovirus exposure and HLA in healthy donors. It was with 60 Vbeta and 13 Jbeta primers that the PCR ran. Data came from immunoSEQ multiplex PCR; TCRdb stores just in-frame clones and leaves some out. This table lists approximately 72,000 clones. The CDR3 sequence is 14 residues long. V was clipped by 6 bases and J by 6 bases; unmatched bases: 10. The germline CDR1 and CDR2 sequences are MNHNS and SASEGT. The sequence was collected from a middle-aged man in good health and CMV-seronegative. What was sequenced was PBMCs. The chain joins TRBV6-1 to TRBJ2-7, with 8 positions matching TRBD1. The CDR3 sequence is CASRGQALGIEQYF. CDR3 nucleotide sequence: TGTGCCAGCAGGGGACAGGCCCTGGGGATCGAGCAGTACTTC.